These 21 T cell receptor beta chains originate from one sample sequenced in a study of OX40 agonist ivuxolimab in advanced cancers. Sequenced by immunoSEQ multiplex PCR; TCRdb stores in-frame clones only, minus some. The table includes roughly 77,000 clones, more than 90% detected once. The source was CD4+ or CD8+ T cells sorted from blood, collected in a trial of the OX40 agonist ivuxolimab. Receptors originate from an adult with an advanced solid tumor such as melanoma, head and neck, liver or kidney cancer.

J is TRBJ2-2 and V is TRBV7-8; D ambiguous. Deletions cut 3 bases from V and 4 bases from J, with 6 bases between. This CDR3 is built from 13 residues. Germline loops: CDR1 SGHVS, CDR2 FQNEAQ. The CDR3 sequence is CASSFVRTGELFF. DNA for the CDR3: TGTGCCAGCAGCTTCGTCCGCACCGGGGAGCTGTTTTTT.

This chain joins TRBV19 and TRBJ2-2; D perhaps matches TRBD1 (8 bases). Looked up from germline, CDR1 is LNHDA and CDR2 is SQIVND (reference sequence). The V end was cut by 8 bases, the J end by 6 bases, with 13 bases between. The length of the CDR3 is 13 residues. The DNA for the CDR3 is TGTGCCAGTTCTACAGGGGGGGCCGGGGAGCTGTTTTTT. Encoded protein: CASSTGGAGELFF.

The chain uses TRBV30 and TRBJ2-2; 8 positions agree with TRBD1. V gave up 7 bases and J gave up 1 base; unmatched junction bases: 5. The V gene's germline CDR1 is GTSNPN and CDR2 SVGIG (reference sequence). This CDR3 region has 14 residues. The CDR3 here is CAFSGQVNTGELFF. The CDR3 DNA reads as TGTGCCTTTTCGGGACAGGTGAACACCGGGGAGCTGTTTTTT. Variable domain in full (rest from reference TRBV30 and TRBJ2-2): SQTIHQWPATLVQPVGSPLSLECTVEGTSNPNLYWYRQAAGRGLQLLFYSVGIGQISSEVPQNLSASRPQDRQFILSSKKLLLSDSGFYLCAFSGQVNTGELFFGEGSRLTVL.

The CDR3 bases are TGTGCCAGCAGCTGGGACAGGGAGAATTCACCCCTCCACTTT. This gives the protein CASSWDRENSPLHF. This chain connects TRBV5-4 to TRBJ1-6; the match to TRBD1 covers 9 bases. V lost 3 bases, J lost 7 bases, and 2 bases stayed unmatched. This CDR3 comprises 14 residues. Germline assignment: CDR1 SGHNT and CDR2 YYREEE (reference sequence).

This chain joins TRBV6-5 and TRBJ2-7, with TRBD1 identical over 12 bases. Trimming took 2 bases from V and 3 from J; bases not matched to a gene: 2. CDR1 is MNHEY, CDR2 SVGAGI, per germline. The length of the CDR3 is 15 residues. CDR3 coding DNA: TGTGCCAGCAGTTACGGGACAGGGGGCAACTACGAGCAGTACTTC. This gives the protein CASSYGTGGNYEQYF.

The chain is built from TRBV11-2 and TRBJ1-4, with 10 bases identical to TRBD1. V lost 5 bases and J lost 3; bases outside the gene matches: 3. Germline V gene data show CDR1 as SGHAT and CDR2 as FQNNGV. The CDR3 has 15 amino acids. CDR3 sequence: CASSPGQGSNEKLFF. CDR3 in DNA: TGTGCCAGCAGCCCGGGACAGGGGTCTAATGAAAAACTGTTTTTT. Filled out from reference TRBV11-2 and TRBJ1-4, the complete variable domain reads EAGVAQSPRYKIIEKRQSVAFWCNPISGHATLYWYQQILGQGPKLLIQFQNNGVVDDSQLPKDRFSAERLKGVDSTLKIQPAKLEDSAVYLCASSPGQGSNEKLFFGSGTQLSVL.

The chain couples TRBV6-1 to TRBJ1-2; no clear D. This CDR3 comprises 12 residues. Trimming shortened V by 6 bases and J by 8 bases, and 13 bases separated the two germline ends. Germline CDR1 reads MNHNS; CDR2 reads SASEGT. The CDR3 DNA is TGTGCCAGCAGCGGCCGGATGGAGGGCTACACCTTC. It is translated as CASSGRMEGYTF.

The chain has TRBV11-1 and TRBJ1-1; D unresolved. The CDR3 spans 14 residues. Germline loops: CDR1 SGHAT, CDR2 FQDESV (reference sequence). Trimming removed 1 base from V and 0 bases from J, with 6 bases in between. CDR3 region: CASSLGLVNTEAFF. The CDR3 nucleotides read TGTGCCAGCAGCTTAGGACTAGTGAACACTGAAGCTTTCTTT.

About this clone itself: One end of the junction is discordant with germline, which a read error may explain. Here the CDR3 reads CASREGTGAYEQYF. For the CDR3, the DNA is TGTGCCAGCAGGGAAGGGACAGGGGCCTACGAGCAGTACTTC. The chain couples TRBV2 to TRBJ2-7, with 10 bases identical to TRBD1. CDR3 length: 14 residues. Germline V lookup: CDR1 SNHLY, CDR2 FYNNEI.

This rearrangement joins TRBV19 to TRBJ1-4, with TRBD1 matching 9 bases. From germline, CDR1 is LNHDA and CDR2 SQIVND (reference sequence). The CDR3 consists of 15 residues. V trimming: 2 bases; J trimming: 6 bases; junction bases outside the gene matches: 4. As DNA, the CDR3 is TGTGCCAGTAGTATAACAGGGGGCTCTTATGAAAAACTGTTTTTT. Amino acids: CASSITGGSYEKLFF.

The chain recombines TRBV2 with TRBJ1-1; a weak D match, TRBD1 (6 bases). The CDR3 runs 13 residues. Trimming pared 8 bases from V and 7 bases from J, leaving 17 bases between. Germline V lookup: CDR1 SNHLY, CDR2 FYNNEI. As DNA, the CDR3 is TGTGCCAGCGGTGGACAGAGACAAATTGAAGCTTTCTTT. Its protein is CASGGQRQIEAFF.

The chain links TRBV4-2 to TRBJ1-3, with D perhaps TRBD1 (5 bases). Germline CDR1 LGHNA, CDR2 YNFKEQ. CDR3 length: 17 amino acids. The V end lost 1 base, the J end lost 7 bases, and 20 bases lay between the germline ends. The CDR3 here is CASSQGSRDGGRNTIYF. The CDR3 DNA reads TGTGCCAGCAGCCAAGGTAGCCGGGACGGCGGAAGGAACACCATATATTTT.

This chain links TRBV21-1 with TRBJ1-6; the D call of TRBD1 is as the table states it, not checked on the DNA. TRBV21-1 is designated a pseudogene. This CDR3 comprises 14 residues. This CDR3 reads CASPSEQGNSPLHF. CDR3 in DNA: TGTGCCAGCCCCTCCGAACAGGGTAATTCACCCCTCCACTTT.

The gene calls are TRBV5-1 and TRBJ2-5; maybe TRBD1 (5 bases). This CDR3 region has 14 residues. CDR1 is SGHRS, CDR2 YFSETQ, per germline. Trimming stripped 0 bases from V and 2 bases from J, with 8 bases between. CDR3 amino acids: CASSLGQGQETQYF. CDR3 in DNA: TGCGCCAGCAGCTTGGGCCAGGGTCAAGAGACCCAGTACTTC.

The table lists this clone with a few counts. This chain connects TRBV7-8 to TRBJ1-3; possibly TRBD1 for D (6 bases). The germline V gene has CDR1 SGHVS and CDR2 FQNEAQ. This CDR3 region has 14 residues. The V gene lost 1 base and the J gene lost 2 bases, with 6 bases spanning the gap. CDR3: CASSLGQAGNTIYF. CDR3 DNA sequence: TGTGCCAGCAGCTTAGGACAGGCTGGAAACACCATATATTTT.

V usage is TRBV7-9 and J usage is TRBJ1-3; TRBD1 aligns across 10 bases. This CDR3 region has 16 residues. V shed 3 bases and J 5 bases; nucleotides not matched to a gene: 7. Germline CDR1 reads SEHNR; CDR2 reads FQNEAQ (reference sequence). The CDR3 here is CASSFRRQGARNTIYF. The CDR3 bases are TGTGCCAGCAGCTTCCGTAGACAGGGGGCGAGAAACACCATATATTTT.

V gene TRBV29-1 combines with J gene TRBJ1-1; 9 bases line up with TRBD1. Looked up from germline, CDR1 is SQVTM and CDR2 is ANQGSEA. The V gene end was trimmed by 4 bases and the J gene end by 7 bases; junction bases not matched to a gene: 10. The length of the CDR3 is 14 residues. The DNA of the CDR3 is TGCAGCGTTGCGGGACAGGGAATGAGGGGTGAAGCTTTCTTT. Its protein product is CSVAGQGMRGEAFF.

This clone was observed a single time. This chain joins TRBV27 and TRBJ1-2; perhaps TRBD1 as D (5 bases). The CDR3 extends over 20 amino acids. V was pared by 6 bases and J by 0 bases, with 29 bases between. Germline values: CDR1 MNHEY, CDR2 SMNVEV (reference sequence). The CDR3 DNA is TGTGCCAGCAGCACATCCTCAATGGGCAGGGAAGTGGGAGCTAACTATGGCTACACCTTC. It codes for CASSTSSMGREVGANYGYTF.

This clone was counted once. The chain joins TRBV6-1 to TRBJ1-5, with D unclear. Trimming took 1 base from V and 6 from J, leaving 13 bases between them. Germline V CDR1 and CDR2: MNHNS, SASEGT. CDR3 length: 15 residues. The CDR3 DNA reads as TGTGCCAGCAGTGAAGTGGGTGGGTTCGGTCAGCCCCAGCATTTT. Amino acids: CASSEVGGFGQPQHF.

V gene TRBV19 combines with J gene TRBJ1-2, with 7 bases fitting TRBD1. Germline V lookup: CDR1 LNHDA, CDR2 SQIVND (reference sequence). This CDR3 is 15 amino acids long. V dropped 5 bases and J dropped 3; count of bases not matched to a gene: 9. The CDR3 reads CASSDPGQSHYGYTF. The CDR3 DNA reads TGTGCCAGTAGTGATCCGGGACAGTCCCACTATGGCTACACCTTC.

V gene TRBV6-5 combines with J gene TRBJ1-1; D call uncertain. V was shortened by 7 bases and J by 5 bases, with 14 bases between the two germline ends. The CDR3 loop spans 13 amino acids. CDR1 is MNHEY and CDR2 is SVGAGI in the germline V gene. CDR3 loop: CASTNGGSTEAFF. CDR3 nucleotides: TGTGCCAGCACCAACGGAGGAAGTACTGAAGCTTTCTTT.